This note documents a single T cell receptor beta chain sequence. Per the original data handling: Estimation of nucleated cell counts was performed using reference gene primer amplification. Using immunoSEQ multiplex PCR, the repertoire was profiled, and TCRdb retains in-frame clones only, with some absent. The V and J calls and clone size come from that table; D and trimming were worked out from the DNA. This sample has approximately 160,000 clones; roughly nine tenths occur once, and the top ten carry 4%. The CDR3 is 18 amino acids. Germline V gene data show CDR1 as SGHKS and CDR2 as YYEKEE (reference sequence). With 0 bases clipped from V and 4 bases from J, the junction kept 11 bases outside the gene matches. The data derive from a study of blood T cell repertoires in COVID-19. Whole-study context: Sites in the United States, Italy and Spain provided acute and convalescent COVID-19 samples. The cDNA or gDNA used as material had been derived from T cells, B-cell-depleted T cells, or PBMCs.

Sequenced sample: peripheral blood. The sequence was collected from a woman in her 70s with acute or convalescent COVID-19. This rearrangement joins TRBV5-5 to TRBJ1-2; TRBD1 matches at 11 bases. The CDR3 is CASSLDPGQGVLVYGYTF. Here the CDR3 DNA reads TGTGCCAGCAGCTTGGACCCGGGACAGGGGGTCCTGGTCTATGGCTACACCTTC.